This T cell receptor (beta chain) comes out of a study of regulatory T cells in long-lasting Graves disease. This clonotype has a count of ten or more. The antigen is unknown. CDR3-region Arm-PCR and iRepertoire HTBI primers produced the TCR beta libraries. One entry per CDR3 protein, called by TCRdb with MiXCR from the multiplex PCR reads. The sample records approximately 470,000 distinct CDR3 sequences, under 20% being singletons. Noted time point: newly diagnosed GD, antithyroid drugs for less than 3 months. Isolated PBMC RNA provided the starting material for the TCR library. American Thyroid Association guidelines defined how Graves' disease was diagnosed. Study-level findings and limits: Persistent disease was characterized by preferential usage of TRBV28, TRBJ1-2 and TRBJ2-5.

V lost 3 bases and J 1 base, leaving 10 bases between the germline ends. Per the germline V gene, CDR1 is PRHDT and CDR2 is FYEKMQ (reference sequence). The CDR3 runs to 14 residues. These sequences were also reported in another study, on T cells in Graves' hyperthyroidism and ophthalmopathy.

The chain has TRBV13 and TRBJ2-7; tentatively, D is TRBD2 (6 bases). Sequenced here: peripheral blood mononuclear cells (PBMCs), sampled at new diagnosis, from a patient treated with antithyroid drugs. The source is a man in his forties with Graves disease. The CDR3 spells CASSFGGTSYEQYF. In DNA form, the CDR3 reads TGTGCCAGCAGCTTCGGGGGAACGTCCTACGAGCAGTACTTC.